The clone carrying this T cell receptor (beta chain) was seen repeatedly, ten times or more. Its antigen remains unknown. These data are taken from a study of T cell repertoires in cytomegalovirus infection. Study in general: Researchers turned to recently identified HLA-C-restricted CMV epitopes as well as well-studied HLA-B-restricted ones.

CDR1 and CDR2 from the germline V gene are SGDLS and YYNGEE. Deletions cut 0 bases from V and 4 bases from J, with 10 bases between. The length of the CDR3 is 14 residues. From the reads, TCRdb called clonotypes with MiXCR, one entry per CDR3 protein. The table has around 100,000 distinct CDR3 sequences, roughly two fifths seen once. The sequenced sample was CD8+ T cells from cultured PBMCs, obtained from culture after CMV antigen stimulation. This receptor was identified in a human donor in good health (CMV status not recorded). Some clones in this sample may be carry-over from other donors' samples. The V gene is TRBV9, the J gene TRBJ1-1; no definite D call. CDR3: CASSVGSRGTEAFF. CDR3 nucleotides: TGTGCCAGCAGCGTAGGGAGTCGGGGCACTGAAGCTTTCTTT.